Listed below are T cell receptor beta chains from one sample, sequenced in a study of Ad26.COV2.S vaccination and SARS-CoV-2 variants. Profiling relied on immunoSEQ multiplex PCR, and the TCRdb table lists in-frame clones only, not all of them. The sample records fewer than 600,000 clones, roughly nine tenths being singletons. The specimen comprised peripheral blood, sampled in a trial of Ad26.COV2.S vaccine versus placebo. The source is a person aged 18-65 years who received the Ad26.COV2.S COVID-19 vaccine or a placebo. Both conserved end residues are part of each CDR3. D genes are given only for firm matches. The size entry is marked missing in some rows and otherwise reads once, few, many or a size class.

cdr3_aa	cdr3_nt	cdr3_length	clone_size	d_call	v_call	j_call
CASSPLAAANYEQYF	TGCGCCAGCAGCCCCCTAGCGGCTGCGAACTACGAGCAGTACTTC	15	-	TRBD2	TRBV4-1	TRBJ2-7
CASSYIRNTGELFF	TGTGCCAGCAGTTACATAAGGAACACCGGGGAGCTGTTTTTT	14	-	-	TRBV6-5	TRBJ2-2
CASSTQALGGAFF	TGTGCCAGTAGTACCCAGGCACTCGGCGGAGCTTTCTTT	13	few	-	TRBV19	TRBJ1-1
CASSSGLALSGELFF	TGTGCCAGCAGTTCGGGACTAGCGCTTTCCGGGGAGCTGTTTTTT	15	-	TRBD2	TRBV27	TRBJ2-2
CASRGDRNNSPLHF	TGTGCCAGTAGGGGGGACAGAAATAATTCACCCCTCCACTTT	14	-	TRBD1	TRBV19	TRBJ1-6
CASSLVQGANQPQHF	TGTGCCAGCAGCTTAGTCCAGGGGGCAAATCAGCCCCAGCATTTT	15	-	TRBD1	TRBV7-2	TRBJ1-5
CATSDPSTGIPYEQYF	TGTGCCACCAGTGACCCTAGTACAGGGATCCCCTACGAGCAGTACTTC	16	few	-	TRBV24-1	TRBJ2-7
CASSGGGTGELFF	TGTGCCAGCAGCGGGGGTGGCACCGGGGAGCTGTTTTTT	13	once	-	TRBV9	TRBJ2-2
CASSYHLGQGGYGYTF	TGTGCCAGCAGTTACCACCTCGGACAGGGGGGCTATGGCTACACCTTC	16	-	TRBD1	TRBV6-5	TRBJ1-2
CASSPIAGGEQYF	TGCGCCAGCAGCCCGATAGCGGGAGGGGAGCAGTACTTC	13	-	TRBD2	TRBV5-1	TRBJ2-7
CASSQALNEKLFF	TGCGCCAGCAGCCAAGCCTTAAATGAAAAACTGTTTTTT	13	-	-	TRBV4-1	TRBJ1-4
CASSLSRGTGGHEQYF	TGTGCCAGCAGTTTAAGTAGAGGGACCGGCGGGCACGAGCAGTACTTC	16	few	-	TRBV27	TRBJ2-7
CASSLEGSGAYEQYF	TGTGCCAGCAGCTTAGAAGGGAGCGGGGCCTACGAGCAGTACTTC	15	-	TRBD2	TRBV7-8	TRBJ2-7
CASSPPEDLGTEAFF	TGTGCCAGCAGCCCCCCCGAGGACCTGGGCACTGAAGCTTTCTTT	15	once	-	TRBV27	TRBJ1-1